The subject of this entry is one T cell receptor beta chain. Its matching antigen is unknown. Primers: 60 Vbeta forward and 13 Jbeta reverse. Clones were sequenced by immunoSEQ multiplex PCR, and TCRdb holds only the in-frame ones, with some missing. The data hold 200,000 to 250,000 clones, with approximately 80% observed a single time. The V gene lost 1 base and the J gene lost 4 bases, with 5 bases spanning the gap. The CDR3 covers 12 residues. Germline V gives CDR1 GTSNPN, CDR2 SVGIG (reference sequence). These data are taken from a study of cytomegalovirus exposure and HLA in healthy donors. Study-wide points: The authors excluded some V segments, including TRBV6-2 and TRBV6-3, as indistinguishable. An assumption of roughly uniform sequencing depth across donors underlay the presence/absence analyses. Investigators reported 164 TCR beta chains as tied to cytomegalovirus. In a later analysis, productive TCRs from donors in an Asian-associated ancestry cluster reportedly carried fewer N-insertions than the cohort mean.

What was sequenced was PBMCs. The TCR originated in a woman aged 40-49 years in good health and CMV-seronegative. The gene calls are TRBV30 and TRBJ2-1, with unresolved D. The chain's CDR3 is CAWSGLYNEQFF. The CDR3 DNA reads as TGTGCCTGGAGTGGTTTATACAATGAGCAGTTCTTC.